This note documents a single T cell receptor beta chain sequence. The data were obtained in a study of OX40 agonist ivuxolimab in advanced cancers. Study information: Males comprised 70% to 90% of the group, whose mean age was approximately 60 years (range about 20 to 79).

Sampled blood was obtained at baseline, cycle 4 day 1, and cycle 7 day 1. The data were produced by immunoSEQ multiplex PCR, yet TCRdb's version contains in-frame clones alone and is incomplete. The sample shows around 94,000 clones, around 82% of them seen only once. The germline gives CDR1 MGHRA, CDR2 YSYEKL. This CDR3 is 15 amino acids long. The receptor comes from an adult with an advanced solid tumor such as melanoma, head and neck, liver or kidney cancer. This sample comprised CD4+ or CD8+ T cells sorted from blood, obtained in a trial of the OX40 agonist ivuxolimab. This chain joins TRBV4-1 and TRBJ2-5, with D possibly being TRBD1 or TRBD2 (5 bases each). With the DNA end fitting TRBJ2-7 better, the J assignment may be wrong. CDR3 sequence: CASSHPGGGIYEQYF. CDR3 bases: TGCGCCAGCAGCCACCCCGGTGGGGGAATTTACGAGCAGTACTTC.